The 14 T cell receptor beta chains given below trace back to one sample, sequenced in a study of blood T cell repertoires in COVID-19. Assay used: immunoSEQ multiplex PCR; TCRdb lists only in-frame clones, some missing. There are roughly 80,000 clones in the sample; about nine tenths occur only once, and 2.5% to 3% lies in the top ten. The specimen was peripheral blood. Receptors originate from a man in his forties or fifties with COVID-19, enrolled during active disease.

This rearrangement joins TRBV5-1 to TRBJ2-1; 9 nucleotides line up with TRBD2. V was pared by 5 bases and J by 7 bases, with 10 bases of the junction left unmatched. This CDR3 is 15 amino acids long. Per the germline V gene, CDR1 is SGHRS and CDR2 is YFSETQ. The CDR3 bases are TGCGCCAGCAGATATGGAGCGGGAGGAGGAAATGAGCAGTTCTTC. It yields the protein CASRYGAGGGNEQFF. Full variable domain (remainder filled in from reference TRBV5-1 and TRBJ2-1): KAGVTQTPRYLIKTRGQQVTLSCSPISGHRSVSWYQQTPGQGLQFLFEYFSETQRNKGNFPGRFSGRQFSNSRSEMNVSTLELGDSALYLCASRYGAGGGNEQFFGPGTRLTVL.

The rearrangement joins TRBV5-4 to TRBJ2-7; D possibly corresponds to TRBD2 (5 bases). The CDR3 runs 14 residues. V lost 4 bases and J lost 1, with 12 bases in between. Germline V gene sequence: CDR1 SGHNT, CDR2 YYREEE (reference sequence). The CDR3: CASSPGLASYEQYF. The CDR3, as DNA: TGTGCCAGCAGCCCAGGACTGGCTTCCTACGAGCAGTACTTC.

The J gene is TRBJ2-2, the V gene TRBV29-1, with 8 nucleotides matching TRBD2. The V segment lost 5 bases and the J segment 4 bases; nucleotides outside the gene matches: 9. CDR1 and CDR2 from the germline V gene are SQVTM and ANQGSEA. There are 15 residues in the CDR3. In nucleotides, the CDR3 is TGCAGCGTTAGGATGTCTAGCGGGTTCACCGGGGAGCTGTTTTTT. Translation: CSVRMSSGFTGELFF.

Written as DNA, the CDR3 is TGTGCCAGCAGCTTGTCTGGACTAGCAGCCGGGGAGCTGTTTTTT. Translated, it gives CASSLSGLAAGELFF. V is TRBV5-5 and J is TRBJ2-2; 8 nucleotides line up with TRBD2. The V segment lost 1 base and the J segment 6 bases; nucleotides outside the gene matches: 5. CDR1 is SGHKS, CDR2 YYEKEE, per germline (reference sequence). This CDR3 is built from 15 residues.

The chain combines TRBV2 with TRBJ2-5; D gene uncertain. Germline V gene sequence: CDR1 SNHLY, CDR2 FYNNEI. CDR3 size: 11 residues. V lost 6 bases, J lost 5 bases, and 7 bases lay in between. CDR3 nucleotides: TGTGCCAGCAGAGTGCAGGAGACCCAGTACTTC. Translating it yields CASRVQETQYF.

This sequence joins TRBV9 and TRBJ1-1, with 11 bases aligning to TRBD1. CDR3 length: 14 amino acids. Trimming cost V 2 bases and J 8 bases; bases outside gene matches: 5. CDR1 and CDR2 from the germline V gene are SGDLS and YYNGEE. The CDR3 DNA reads TGTGCCAGCAGCGTCTACGGACAGGGGGCGGAAGCTTTCTTT. This sequence encodes CASSVYGQGAEAFF.

The genes are TRBV5-1 and TRBJ1-1; tentatively, D is TRBD1 (6 bases). Trimming stripped 4 bases from V and 4 bases from J, with 11 bases between. The CDR3 has 13 residues. Per the germline V gene, CDR1 is SGHRS and CDR2 is YFSETQ. The CDR3 loop is CASSPTGITEAFF. CDR3 coding DNA: TGCGCCAGCAGCCCTACAGGGATCACTGAAGCTTTCTTT.

This clone was counted a single time. V and J are TRBV19 and TRBJ1-1; 7 nucleotides match TRBD1. Per germline, CDR1 LNHDA and CDR2 SQIVND (reference sequence). The V gene end was trimmed by 3 bases and the J gene end by 3 bases; junction bases not matched to a gene: 13. The CDR3 contains 17 residues. The CDR3 spells CASSIGPHPTGDTEAFF. The CDR3 bases are TGTGCCAGTAGTATTGGCCCACACCCCACAGGGGACACTGAAGCTTTCTTT.

The chain employs TRBV11-2 and TRBJ2-5, with TRBD1 identical over 10 bases. With 5 bases clipped from V and 4 bases from J, the junction kept 7 bases outside the gene matches. The germline CDR1 and CDR2 sequences are SGHAT and FQNNGV. This CDR3 is 15 amino acids long. CDR3 loop: CASSQGTGDSETQYF. CDR3 nucleotide sequence: TGTGCCAGCAGCCAAGGGACAGGGGATTCAGAGACCCAGTACTTC.

The V gene is TRBV19, the J gene TRBJ1-5, with D possibly matching TRBD1 (5 bases). V lost 0 bases and J 0 bases, leaving 9 bases between the germline ends. Germline V gives CDR1 LNHDA, CDR2 SQIVND (reference sequence). The CDR3 has 16 residues. Written as DNA, the CDR3 is TGTGCCAGTAGTATAGATCGTCAGGGTAGCAATCAGCCCCAGCATTTT. It codes for CASSIDRQGSNQPQHF.

This clone has only one observation. The rearrangement links TRBV10-3 to TRBJ2-7; 8 nucleotides align to TRBD2. The germline V gene has CDR1 ENHRY and CDR2 SYGVKD. The CDR3 extends over 14 amino acids. Losses at the gene ends were 3 bases for V and 7 bases for J; bases not matched to a gene: 8. CDR3 protein: CAISDQAGGGEQYF. The CDR3 region has the DNA TGTGCCATCAGTGACCAGGCGGGAGGCGGGGAGCAGTACTTC.

This clone was seen only once. The chain is built from TRBV19 and TRBJ2-5, with TRBD1 identical over 9 bases. The CDR3 is 13 residues long. Germline CDR1 LNHDA, CDR2 SQIVND (reference sequence). The V gene end was trimmed by 5 bases and the J gene end by 5 bases; junction bases not matched to a gene: 3. This chain's CDR3 is CASSVTGGETQYF. CDR3 DNA: TGTGCCAGTAGTGTGACAGGGGGGGAGACCCAGTACTTC.

The rearrangement links TRBV5-4 to TRBJ2-3, with D perhaps matching TRBD2 (6 bases). This CDR3 spans 15 amino acids. The V gene lost 1 base and the J gene lost 2 bases, with 11 bases spanning the gap. Germline CDR1 reads SGHNT; CDR2 reads YYREEE (reference sequence). CDR3 coding DNA: TGTGCCAGCAGCTTGTGGCGGGATAACACAGATACGCAGTATTTT. Translation: CASSLWRDNTDTQYF.

This clone has a handful of counts. The chain employs TRBV7-9 and TRBJ2-3; 9 bases fit TRBD1. Germline V gene data show CDR1 as SEHNR and CDR2 as FQNEAQ (reference sequence). V lost 4 bases to trimming and J lost 0 bases; unmatched junction nucleotides: 2. This CDR3 region has 15 residues. CDR3 amino acids: CASSSGQGSTDTQYF. The CDR3 DNA follows: TGTGCCAGCAGCTCAGGACAGGGGAGCACAGATACGCAGTATTTT.